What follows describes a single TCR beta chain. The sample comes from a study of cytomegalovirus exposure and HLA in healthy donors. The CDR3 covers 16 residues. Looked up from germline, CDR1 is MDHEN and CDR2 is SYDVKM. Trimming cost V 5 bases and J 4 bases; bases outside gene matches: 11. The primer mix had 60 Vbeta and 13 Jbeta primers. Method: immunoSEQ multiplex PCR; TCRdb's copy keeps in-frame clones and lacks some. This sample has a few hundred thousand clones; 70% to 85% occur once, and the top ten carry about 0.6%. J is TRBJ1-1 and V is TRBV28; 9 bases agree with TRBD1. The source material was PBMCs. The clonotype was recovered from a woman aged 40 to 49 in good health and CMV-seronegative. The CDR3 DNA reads TGTGCCAGCAGTCCCGGGACAGGGTTGGTTGGCACTGAAGCTTTCTTT. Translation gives CASSPGTGLVGTEAFF.